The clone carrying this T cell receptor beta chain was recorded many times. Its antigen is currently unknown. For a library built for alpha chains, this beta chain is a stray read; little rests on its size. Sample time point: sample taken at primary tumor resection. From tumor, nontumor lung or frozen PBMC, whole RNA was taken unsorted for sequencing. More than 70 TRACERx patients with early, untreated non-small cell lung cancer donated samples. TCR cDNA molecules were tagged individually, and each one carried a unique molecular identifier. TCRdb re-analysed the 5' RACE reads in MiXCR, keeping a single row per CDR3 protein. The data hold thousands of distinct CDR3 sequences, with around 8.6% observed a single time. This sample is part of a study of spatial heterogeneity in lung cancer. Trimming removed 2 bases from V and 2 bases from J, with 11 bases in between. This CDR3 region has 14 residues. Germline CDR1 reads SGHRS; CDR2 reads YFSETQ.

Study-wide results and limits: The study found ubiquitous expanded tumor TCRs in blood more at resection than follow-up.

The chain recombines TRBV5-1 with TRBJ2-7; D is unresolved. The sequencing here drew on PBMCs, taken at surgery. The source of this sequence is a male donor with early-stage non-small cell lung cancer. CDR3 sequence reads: CASSFSGTPYEQYF. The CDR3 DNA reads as TGCGCCAGCAGCTTCTCGGGCACCCCCTACGAGCAGTACTTC. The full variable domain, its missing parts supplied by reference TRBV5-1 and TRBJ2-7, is KAGVTQTPRYLIKTRGQQVTLSCSPISGHRSVSWYQQTPGQGLQFLFEYFSETQRNKGNFPGRFSGRQFSNSRSEMNVSTLELGDSALYLCASSFSGTPYEQYFGPGTRLTVT.